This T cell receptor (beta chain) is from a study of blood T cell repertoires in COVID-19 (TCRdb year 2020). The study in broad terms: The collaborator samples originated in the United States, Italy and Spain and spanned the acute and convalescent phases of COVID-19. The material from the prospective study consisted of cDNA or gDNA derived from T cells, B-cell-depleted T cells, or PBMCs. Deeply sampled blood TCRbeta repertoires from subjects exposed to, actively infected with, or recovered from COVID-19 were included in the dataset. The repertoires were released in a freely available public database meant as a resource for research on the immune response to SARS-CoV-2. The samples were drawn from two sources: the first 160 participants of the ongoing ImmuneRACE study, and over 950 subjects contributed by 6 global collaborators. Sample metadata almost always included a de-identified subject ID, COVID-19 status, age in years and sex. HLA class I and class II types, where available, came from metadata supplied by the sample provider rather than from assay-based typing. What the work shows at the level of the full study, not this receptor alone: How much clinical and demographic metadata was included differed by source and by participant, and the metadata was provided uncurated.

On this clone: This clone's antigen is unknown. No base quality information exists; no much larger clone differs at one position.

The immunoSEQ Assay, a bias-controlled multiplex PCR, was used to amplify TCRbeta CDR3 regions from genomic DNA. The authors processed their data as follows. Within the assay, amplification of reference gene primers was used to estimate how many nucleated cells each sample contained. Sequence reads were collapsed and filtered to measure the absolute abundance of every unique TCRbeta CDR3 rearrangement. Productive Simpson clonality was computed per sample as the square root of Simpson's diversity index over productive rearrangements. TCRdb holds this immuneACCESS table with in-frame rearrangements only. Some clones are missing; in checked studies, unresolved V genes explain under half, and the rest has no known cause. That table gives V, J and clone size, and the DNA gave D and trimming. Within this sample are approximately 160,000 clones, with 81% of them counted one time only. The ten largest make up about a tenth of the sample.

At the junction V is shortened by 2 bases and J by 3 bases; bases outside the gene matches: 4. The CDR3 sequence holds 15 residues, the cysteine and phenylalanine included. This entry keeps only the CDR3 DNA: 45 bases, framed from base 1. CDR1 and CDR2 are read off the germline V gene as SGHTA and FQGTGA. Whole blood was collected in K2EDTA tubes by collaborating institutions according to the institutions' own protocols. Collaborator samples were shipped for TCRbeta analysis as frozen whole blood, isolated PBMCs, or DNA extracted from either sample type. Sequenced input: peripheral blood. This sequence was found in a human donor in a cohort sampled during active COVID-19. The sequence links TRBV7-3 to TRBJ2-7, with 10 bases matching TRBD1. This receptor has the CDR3 CASSLGGQGGYEQYF. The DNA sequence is TGTGCCAGCAGCTTAGGAGGACAGGGGGGCTACGAGCAGTACTTC.